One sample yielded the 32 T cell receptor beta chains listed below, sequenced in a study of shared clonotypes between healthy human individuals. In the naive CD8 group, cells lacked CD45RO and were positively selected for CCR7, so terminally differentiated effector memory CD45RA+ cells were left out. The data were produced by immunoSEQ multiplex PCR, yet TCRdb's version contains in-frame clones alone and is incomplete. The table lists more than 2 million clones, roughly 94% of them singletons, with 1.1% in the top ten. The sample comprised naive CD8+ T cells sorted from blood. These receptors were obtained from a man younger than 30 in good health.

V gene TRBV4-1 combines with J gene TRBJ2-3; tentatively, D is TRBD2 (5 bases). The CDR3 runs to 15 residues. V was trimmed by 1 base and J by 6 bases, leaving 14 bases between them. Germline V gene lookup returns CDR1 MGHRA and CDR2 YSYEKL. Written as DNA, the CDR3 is TGCGCCAGCAGCCAAGTGAAGCTAGCATGGGATACGCAGTATTTT. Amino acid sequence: CASSQVKLAWDTQYF.

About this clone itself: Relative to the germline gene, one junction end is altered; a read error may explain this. CDR3 sequence (DNA): TGTGCCGGCAGCTTACCCATCCAAGAGACCCAGTACTTC. This translates into CAGSLPIQETQYF. This rearrangement joins TRBV7-2 to TRBJ2-5; D call uncertain. The CDR3 runs 13 residues. Germline CDR1 and CDR2: SGHTA and FQGNSA.

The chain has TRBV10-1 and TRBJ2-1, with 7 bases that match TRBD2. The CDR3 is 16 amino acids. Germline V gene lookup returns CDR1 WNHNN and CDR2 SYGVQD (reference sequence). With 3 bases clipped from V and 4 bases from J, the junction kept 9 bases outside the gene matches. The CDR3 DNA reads TGCGCCAGCAGTGAACGTGGCGGGAGTCTTTACAATGAGCAGTTCTTC. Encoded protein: CASSERGGSLYNEQFF.

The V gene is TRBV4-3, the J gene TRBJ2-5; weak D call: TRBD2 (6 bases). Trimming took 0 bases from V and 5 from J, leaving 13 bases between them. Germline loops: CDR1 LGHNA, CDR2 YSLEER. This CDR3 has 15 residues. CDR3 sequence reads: CASSQDGTGAETQYF. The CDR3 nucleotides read TGCGCCAGCAGCCAAGACGGTACGGGAGCCGAGACCCAGTACTTC.

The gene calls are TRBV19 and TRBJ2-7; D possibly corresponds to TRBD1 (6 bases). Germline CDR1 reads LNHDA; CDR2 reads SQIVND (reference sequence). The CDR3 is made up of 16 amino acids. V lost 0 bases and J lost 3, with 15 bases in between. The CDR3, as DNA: TGTGCCAGTAGTATAGATGGGATAGGGGACAACTACGAGCAGTACTTC. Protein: CASSIDGIGDNYEQYF.

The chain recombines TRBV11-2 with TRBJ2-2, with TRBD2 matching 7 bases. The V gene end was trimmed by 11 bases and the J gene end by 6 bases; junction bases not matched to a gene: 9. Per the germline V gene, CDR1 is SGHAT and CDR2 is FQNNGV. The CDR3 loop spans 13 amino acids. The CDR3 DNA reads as TGTGCCGAAGGGCCCGCGGGGGCCGGGGAGCTGTTTTTT. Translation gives CAEGPAGAGELFF.

CDR3: CASSQRLKYEQYF. The CDR3 DNA reads TGCGCCAGCAGCCAAAGGCTAAAATACGAGCAGTACTTC. This chain links TRBV4-1 with TRBJ2-7; D is unclear. The V end lost 2 bases, the J end lost 4 bases, and 9 bases lay between the germline ends. Germline lookup yields CDR1 MGHRA and CDR2 YSYEKL. CDR3 length equals 13 residues.

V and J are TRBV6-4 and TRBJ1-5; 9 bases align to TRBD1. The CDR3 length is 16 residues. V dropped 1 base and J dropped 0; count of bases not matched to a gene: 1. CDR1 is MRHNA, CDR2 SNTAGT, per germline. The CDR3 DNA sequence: TGTGCCAGCAGTGACTGGGACAGGGCTAGCAATCAGCCCCAGCATTTT. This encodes CASSDWDRASNQPQHF.

CDR3 coding DNA: TGTGCCAGCAGTGATACAGTTGATTTCTACTATGGCTACACCTTC. Translated, it gives CASSDTVDFYYGYTF. The rearrangement links TRBV2 to TRBJ1-2; D unresolved. Germline CDR1 reads SNHLY; CDR2 reads FYNNEI. CDR3 size: 15 residues. The V end lost 3 bases, the J end lost 3 bases, and 14 bases lay between the germline ends.

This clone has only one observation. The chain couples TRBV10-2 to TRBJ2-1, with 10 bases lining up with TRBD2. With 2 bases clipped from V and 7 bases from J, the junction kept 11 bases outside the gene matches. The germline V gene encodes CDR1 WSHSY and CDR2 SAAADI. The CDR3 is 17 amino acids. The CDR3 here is CASSELAGEGKGNEQFF. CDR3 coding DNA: TGCGCCAGCAGTGAGCTAGCGGGAGAGGGTAAGGGGAATGAGCAGTTCTTC.

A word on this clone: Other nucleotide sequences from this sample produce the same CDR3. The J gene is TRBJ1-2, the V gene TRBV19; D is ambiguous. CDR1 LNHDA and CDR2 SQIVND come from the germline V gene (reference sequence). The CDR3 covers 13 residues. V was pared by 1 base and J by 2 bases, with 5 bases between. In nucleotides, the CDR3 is TGTGCCAGTAGTATAGGGGAAAACTATGGCTACACCTTC. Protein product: CASSIGENYGYTF.

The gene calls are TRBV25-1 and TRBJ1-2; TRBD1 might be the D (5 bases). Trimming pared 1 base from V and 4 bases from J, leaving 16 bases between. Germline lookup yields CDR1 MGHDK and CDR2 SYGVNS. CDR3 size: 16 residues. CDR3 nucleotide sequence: TGTGCCAGCAGTGAATGGCCGGAGGGGCGGACCTATGGCTACACCTTC. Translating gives CASSEWPEGRTYGYTF.

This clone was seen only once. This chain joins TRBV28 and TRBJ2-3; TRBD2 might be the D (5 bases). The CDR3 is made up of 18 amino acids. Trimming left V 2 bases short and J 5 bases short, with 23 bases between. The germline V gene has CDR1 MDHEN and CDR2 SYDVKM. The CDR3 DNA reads TGTGCCAGCAGTTTAGGTCTATTCGGCGGCGGGTCGGGAGATACGCAGTATTTT. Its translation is CASSLGLFGGGSGDTQYF.

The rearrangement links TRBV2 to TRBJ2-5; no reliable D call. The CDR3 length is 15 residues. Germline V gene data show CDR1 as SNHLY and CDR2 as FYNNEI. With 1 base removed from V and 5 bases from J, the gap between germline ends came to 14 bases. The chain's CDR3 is CASSEVGQLRETQYF. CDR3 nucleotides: TGTGCCAGCAGTGAAGTTGGCCAGCTGAGGGAGACCCAGTACTTC. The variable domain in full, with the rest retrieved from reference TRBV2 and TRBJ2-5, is EPEVTQTPSHQVTQMGQEVILRCVPISNHLYFYWYRQILGQKVEFLVSFYNNEISEKSEIFDDQFSVERPDGSNFTLKIRSTKLEDSAMYFCASSEVGQLRETQYFGPGTRLLVL.

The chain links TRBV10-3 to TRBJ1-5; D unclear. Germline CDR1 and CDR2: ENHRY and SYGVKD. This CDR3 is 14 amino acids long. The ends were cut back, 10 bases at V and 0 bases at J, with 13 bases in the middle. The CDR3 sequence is CATREPYSNQPQHF. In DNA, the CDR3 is TGTGCCACCCGGGAACCTTATAGCAATCAGCCCCAGCATTTT.

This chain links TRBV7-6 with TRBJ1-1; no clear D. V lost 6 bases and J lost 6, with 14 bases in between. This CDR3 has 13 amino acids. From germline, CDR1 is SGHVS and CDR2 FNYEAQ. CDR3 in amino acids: CASSTLGKAEAFF. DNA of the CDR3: TGTGCCAGCAGTACCTTGGGGAAAGCTGAAGCTTTCTTT.

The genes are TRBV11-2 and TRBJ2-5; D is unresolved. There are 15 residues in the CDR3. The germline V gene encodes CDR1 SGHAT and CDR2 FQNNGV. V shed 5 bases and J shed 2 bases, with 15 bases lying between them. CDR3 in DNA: TGTGCCAGCAGCCCAGACGAACCTAGGCAAGAGACCCAGTACTTC. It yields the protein CASSPDEPRQETQYF.

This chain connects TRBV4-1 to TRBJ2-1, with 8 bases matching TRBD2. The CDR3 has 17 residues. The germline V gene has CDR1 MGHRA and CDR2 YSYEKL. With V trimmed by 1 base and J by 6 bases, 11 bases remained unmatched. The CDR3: CASSQGWGSGALNEQFF. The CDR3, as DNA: TGCGCCAGCAGCCAAGGGTGGGGTAGCGGGGCACTCAATGAGCAGTTCTTC.

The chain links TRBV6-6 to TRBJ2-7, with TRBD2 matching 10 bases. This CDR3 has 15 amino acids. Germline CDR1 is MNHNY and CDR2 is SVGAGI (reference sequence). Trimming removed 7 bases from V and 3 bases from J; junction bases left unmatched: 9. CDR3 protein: CASTLLLAGLYEQYF. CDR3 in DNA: TGTGCCAGCACTCTACTACTAGCGGGACTCTACGAGCAGTACTTC.

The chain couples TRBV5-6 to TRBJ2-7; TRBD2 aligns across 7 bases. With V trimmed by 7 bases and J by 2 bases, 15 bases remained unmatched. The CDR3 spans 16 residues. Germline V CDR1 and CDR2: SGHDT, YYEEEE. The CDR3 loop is CASFYWGGGRTYEQYF. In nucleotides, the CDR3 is TGTGCCAGCTTTTATTGGGGCGGCGGGAGAACCTACGAGCAGTACTTC.

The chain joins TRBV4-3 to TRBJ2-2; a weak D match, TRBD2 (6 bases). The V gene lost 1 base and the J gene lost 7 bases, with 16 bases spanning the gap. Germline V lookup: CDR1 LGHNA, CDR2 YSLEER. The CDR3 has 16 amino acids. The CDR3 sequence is CASSQVAAETGGELFF. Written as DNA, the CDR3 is TGCGCCAGCAGCCAAGTAGCGGCGGAGACTGGCGGGGAGCTGTTTTTT.

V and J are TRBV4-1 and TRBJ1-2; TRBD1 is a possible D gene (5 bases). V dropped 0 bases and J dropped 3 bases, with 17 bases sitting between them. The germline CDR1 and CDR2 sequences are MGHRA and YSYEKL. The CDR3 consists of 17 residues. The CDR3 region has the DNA TGCGCCAGCAGCCAAGATCCCGCGGGGCCCTGGGACTATGGCTACACCTTC. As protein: CASSQDPAGPWDYGYTF.

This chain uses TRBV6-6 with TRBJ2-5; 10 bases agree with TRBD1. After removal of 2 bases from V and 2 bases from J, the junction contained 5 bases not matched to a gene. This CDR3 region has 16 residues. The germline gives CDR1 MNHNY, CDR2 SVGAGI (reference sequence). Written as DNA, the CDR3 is TGTGCCAGCAGTTACCGGGGGACAGGGGCTCAAGAGACCCAGTACTTC. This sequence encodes CASSYRGTGAQETQYF.

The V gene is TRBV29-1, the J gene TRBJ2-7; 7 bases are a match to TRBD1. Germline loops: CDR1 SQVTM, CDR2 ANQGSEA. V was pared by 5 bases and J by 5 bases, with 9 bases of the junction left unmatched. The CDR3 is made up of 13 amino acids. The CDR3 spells CSVFPPGQNEQYF. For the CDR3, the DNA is TGCAGCGTTTTCCCTCCGGGACAGAACGAGCAGTACTTC.

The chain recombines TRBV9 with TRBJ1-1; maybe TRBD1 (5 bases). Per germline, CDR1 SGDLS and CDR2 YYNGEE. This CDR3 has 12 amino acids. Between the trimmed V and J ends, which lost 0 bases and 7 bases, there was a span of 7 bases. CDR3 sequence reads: CASSVAGGEAFF. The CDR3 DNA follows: TGTGCCAGCAGCGTAGCCGGGGGTGAAGCTTTCTTT.

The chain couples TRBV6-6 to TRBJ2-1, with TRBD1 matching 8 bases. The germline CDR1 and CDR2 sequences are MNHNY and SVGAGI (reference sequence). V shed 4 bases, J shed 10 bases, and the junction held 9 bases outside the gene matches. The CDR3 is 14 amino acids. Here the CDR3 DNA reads TGTGCCAGCAGTTGGACACAGGGGGAAGGGGAGCAGTTCTTC. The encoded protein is CASSWTQGEGEQFF.

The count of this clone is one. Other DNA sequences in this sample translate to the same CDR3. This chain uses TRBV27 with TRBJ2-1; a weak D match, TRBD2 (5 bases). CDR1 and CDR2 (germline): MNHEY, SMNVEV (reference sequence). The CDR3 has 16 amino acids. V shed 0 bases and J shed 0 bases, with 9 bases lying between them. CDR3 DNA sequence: TGTGCCAGCAGTTTATCCCGAGGGAGCTCCTACAATGAGCAGTTCTTC. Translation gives CASSLSRGSSYNEQFF.

CDR3 loop: CASSGTAAIGNEQFF. CDR3 sequence (DNA): TGTGCCAGCTCGGGGACAGCCGCCATAGGCAATGAGCAGTTCTTC. The chain uses TRBV27 and TRBJ2-1, with TRBD1 matching 7 bases. V lost 8 bases to trimming and J lost 6 bases; unmatched junction nucleotides: 13. Germline CDR1 reads MNHEY; CDR2 reads SMNVEV (reference sequence). This CDR3 has 15 residues.

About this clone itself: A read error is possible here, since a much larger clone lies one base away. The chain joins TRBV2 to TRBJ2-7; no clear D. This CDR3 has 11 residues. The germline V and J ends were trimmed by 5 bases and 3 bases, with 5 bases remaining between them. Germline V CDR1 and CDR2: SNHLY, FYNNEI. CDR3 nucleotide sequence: TGTGCCAGCAGTTCCTACTACGAGCAGTACTTC. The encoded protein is CASSSYYEQYF.

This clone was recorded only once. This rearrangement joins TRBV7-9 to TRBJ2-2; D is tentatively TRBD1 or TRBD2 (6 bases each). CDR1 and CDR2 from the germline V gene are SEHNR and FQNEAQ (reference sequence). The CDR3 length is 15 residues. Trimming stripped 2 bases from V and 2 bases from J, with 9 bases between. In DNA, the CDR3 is TGTGCCAGCAGCTTATGGGGGGCCAACACCGGGGAGCTGTTTTTT. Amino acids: CASSLWGANTGELFF. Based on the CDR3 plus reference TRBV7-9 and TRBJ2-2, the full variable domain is DTGVSQNPRHKITKRGQNVTFRCDPISEHNRLYWYRQTLGQGPEFLTYFQNEAQLEKSRLLSDRFSAERPKGSFSTLEIQRTEQGDSAMYLCASSLWGANTGELFFGEGSRLTVL.

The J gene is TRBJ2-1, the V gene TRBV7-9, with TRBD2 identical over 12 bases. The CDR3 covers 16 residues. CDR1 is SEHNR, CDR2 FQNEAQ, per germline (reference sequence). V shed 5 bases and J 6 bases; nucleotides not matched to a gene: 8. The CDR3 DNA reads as TGTGCCAGCAGCACCCGGACTAGCGGGACCGGCAATGAGCAGTTCTTC. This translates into CASSTRTSGTGNEQFF.

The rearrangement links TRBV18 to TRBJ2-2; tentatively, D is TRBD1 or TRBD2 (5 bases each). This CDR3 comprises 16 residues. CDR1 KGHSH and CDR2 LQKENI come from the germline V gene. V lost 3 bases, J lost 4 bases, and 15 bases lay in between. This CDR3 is CASSPLVAGSTGELFF. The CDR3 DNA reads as TGTGCCAGCTCACCCCTGGTGGCAGGGAGCACCGGGGAGCTGTTTTTT.